This passage covers 2 T cell receptor beta chains from one sample sequenced in a study of vaccination effects on CD4 cells after COVID-19 (dated 2022 in TCRdb). To identify antigen-specific CD4+ T cell clonotypes by their expansion, the ViraFEST assay first stimulated PBMC with viral peptide pools and then applied TCR sequencing. After around 11 days of culture, CD4+ T cells were isolated with the EasySep CD4+ T cell isolation kit. PCR-confirmed SARS-CoV-2 infection had occurred in convalescent patients between March and December 2020, before the Alpha, Beta and Delta variants emerged in the United States. Libraries were built with the immunoSEQ multiplex PCR assay. Held by TCRdb, this immuneACCESS table contains in-frame sequences only and omits some clones. Under half of the omission traces to an unresolved V gene where checked; the cause of the rest is unknown. The sample records about 45,000 clones, roughly 75% of which are singletons. The ten largest clonotypes hold roughly 27% of the sample.

Their cognate antigens are unknown. Here the sequenced sample was CD4+ T cells from PBMCs cultured with a peptide pool, taken before COVID-19 vaccination. All receptors derive from a human donor who had a prior SARS-CoV-2 infection.

J is TRBJ2-7 and V is TRBV9; weak D call: TRBD2 (5 bases). Trimming removed 0 bases from V and 0 bases from J, with 7 bases in between. The germline CDR1 and CDR2 sequences are SGDLS and YYNGEE. CDR3 length: 14 residues. As DNA, the CDR3 is TGTGCCAGCAGCGTAGCGGGGTACTCCTACGAGCAGTACTTC. Its translation: CASSVAGYSYEQYF.

The chain combines TRBV11-2 with TRBJ2-5; 10 positions agree with TRBD2. This CDR3 is built from 13 residues. Germline V gives CDR1 SGHAT, CDR2 FQNNGV. Unmatched junction bases numbered 0, after V lost 5 bases and J lost 3 bases. The CDR3 protein is CASSGLAEETQYF. CDR3 DNA sequence: TGTGCCAGCAGCGGACTAGCGGAAGAGACCCAGTACTTC.